The rows below give T cell receptor beta chains drawn from one sample of a study of shared clonotypes between healthy human individuals. The repertoire was sequenced with immunoSEQ multiplex PCR; TCRdb's copy has only in-frame clones and lacks some. The sample yields over 750,000 clones, about 97% seen once. The sample was naive CD8+ T cells sorted from blood. All receptors come from a young man in good health. CDR3s include the opening cysteine and the closing phenylalanine or tryptophan. Fields, in order: D gene, V gene, clone size, J gene, CDR3 DNA, CDR3 protein. The D gene is left open where the match is weak. The size of a clone is reported for some rows only, either as once, few or many, or as a class for expanded clones.

D gene: TRBD2
V gene: TRBV19
clone size: -
J gene: TRBJ2-1
CDR3 DNA: TGTGCCAGTAGTATTGTCTGGACTAGCGGTCGCTCCTACAATGAGCAGTTCTTC
CDR3 protein: CASSIVWTSGRSYNEQFF

D gene: -
V gene: TRBV18
clone size: -
J gene: TRBJ2-3
CDR3 DNA: TGTGCCAGCTCACCCAGGGACACTAGCACAGATACGCAGTATTTT
CDR3 protein: CASSPRDTSTDTQYF

D gene: TRBD2
V gene: TRBV7-2
clone size: -
J gene: TRBJ2-7
CDR3 DNA: TGTGCCAGCAGCCTCCGGCTAGCGGGAGCCTACGAGCAGTACTTC
CDR3 protein: CASSLRLAGAYEQYF

D gene: -
V gene: TRBV4-1
clone size: -
J gene: TRBJ2-3
CDR3 DNA: TGCGCCAGCAGCCAAGATTCGGGAGCCCCCACAGATACGCAGTATTTT
CDR3 protein: CASSQDSGAPTDTQYF

D gene: -
V gene: TRBV5-5
clone size: -
J gene: TRBJ2-5
CDR3 DNA: TGTGCCAGCAGCCCTCGGGACATACAAGAGACCCAGTACTTC
CDR3 protein: CASSPRDIQETQYF

D gene: -
V gene: TRBV29-1
clone size: -
J gene: TRBJ1-2
CDR3 DNA: TGCAGCGTTCCCCCCCGTCGGGGAGGTAACTATGGCTACACCTTC
CDR3 protein: CSVPPRRGGNYGYTF

D gene: -
V gene: TRBV4-1
clone size: -
J gene: TRBJ2-7
CDR3 DNA: TGCGCCAGCAGCCACCCCTACCGGGACGAATCCCACGAGCAGTACTTC
CDR3 protein: CASSHPYRDESHEQYF

D gene: -
V gene: TRBV7-9
clone size: -
J gene: TRBJ1-3
CDR3 DNA: TGTGCCAGCAGCTTAGGTGGAAACACCATATATTTT
CDR3 protein: CASSLGGNTIYF

D gene: -
V gene: TRBV5-5
clone size: -
J gene: TRBJ2-5
CDR3 DNA: TGTGCCAGCAGTAGCGACAGGAGGCCCCAAGAGACCCAGTACTTC
CDR3 protein: CASSSDRRPQETQYF

D gene: TRBD1
V gene: TRBV7-9
clone size: -
J gene: TRBJ1-2
CDR3 DNA: TGTGCCAGCAGCACCCTTTTAGGGACAGCTAACTATGGCTACACCTTC
CDR3 protein: CASSTLLGTANYGYTF

D gene: -
V gene: TRBV18
clone size: once
J gene: TRBJ2-5
CDR3 DNA: TGTGCCAGCTCACCCCAGCTGACAGACTTCACGGAGACCCAGTACTTC
CDR3 protein: CASSPQLTDFTETQYF

D gene: TRBD2
V gene: TRBV29-1
clone size: -
J gene: TRBJ2-1
CDR3 DNA: TGCAGCGTGACTAGCGGGAAGCCGCTTCGCTACAATGAGCAGTTCTTC
CDR3 protein: CSVTSGKPLRYNEQFF

D gene: -
V gene: TRBV5-8
clone size: -
J gene: TRBJ1-5
CDR3 DNA: TGTGCCAGCAGCTTGGAGTTTCGCAGCCGCTATCAGCCCCAGCATTTT
CDR3 protein: CASSLEFRSRYQPQHF

D gene: -
V gene: TRBV29-1
clone size: -
J gene: TRBJ2-3
CDR3 DNA: TGCAGCGTTGAAGTTTCTGGAGATACGCAGTATTTT
CDR3 protein: CSVEVSGDTQYF

D gene: TRBD2
V gene: TRBV9
clone size: -
J gene: TRBJ2-1
CDR3 DNA: TGTGCCAGCAGCGAAACTAGCGGGGAATACAATGAGCAGTTCTTC
CDR3 protein: CASSETSGEYNEQFF

D gene: TRBD1
V gene: TRBV11-2
clone size: -
J gene: TRBJ2-7
CDR3 DNA: TGTGCCAGCAGCGGACAGGCCTACGAGCAGTACTTC
CDR3 protein: CASSGQAYEQYF

D gene: TRBD1
V gene: TRBV5-8
clone size: -
J gene: TRBJ2-7
CDR3 DNA: TGTGCCAGCAGCTCCGGGACAGGGGTCTACGAGCAGTACTTC
CDR3 protein: CASSSGTGVYEQYF

D gene: TRBD1
V gene: TRBV5-4
clone size: -
J gene: TRBJ1-1
CDR3 DNA: TGTGCCAGCAGCCATAGCCCAACACAGGGGGAGAACACTGAAGCTTTCTTT
CDR3 protein: CASSHSPTQGENTEAFF

D gene: -
V gene: TRBV21-1
clone size: -
J gene: TRBJ2-7
CDR3 DNA: TGTGCCAGCAGCAAAGGAAGTGGGACAGGGATCTCCTACGAGCAGTACTTC
CDR3 protein: CASSKGSGTGISYEQYF

D gene: -
V gene: TRBV30
clone size: -
J gene: TRBJ2-7
CDR3 DNA: TGTGCCTGGAGCAGAACAGGCAACAACGAGCAGTACTTC
CDR3 protein: CAWSRTGNNEQYF

D gene: TRBD2
V gene: TRBV4-2
clone size: -
J gene: TRBJ2-5
CDR3 DNA: TGTGCCAGCAGCCAAGATAGGGTACTAGCGGAGAGGGCAGAGACCCAGTACTTC
CDR3 protein: CASSQDRVLAERAETQYF

D gene: -
V gene: TRBV9
clone size: -
J gene: TRBJ2-2
CDR3 DNA: TGTGCCAGCAGCCGAGGGAACACCGGGGAGCTGTTTTTT
CDR3 protein: CASSRGNTGELFF

D gene: -
V gene: TRBV4-3
clone size: -
J gene: TRBJ2-1
CDR3 DNA: TGCGCCAGCAGCCAAGATGGTCCCCAGGCCCCCGCGAGCTCCTACAATGAGCAGTTCTTC
CDR3 protein: CASSQDGPQAPASSYNEQFF

D gene: TRBD1
V gene: TRBV7-9
clone size: -
J gene: TRBJ1-2
CDR3 DNA: TGTGCCAGCAGCCCCTGGACAGGGGATGGCTACACCTTC
CDR3 protein: CASSPWTGDGYTF

D gene: TRBD2
V gene: TRBV7-6
clone size: -
J gene: TRBJ2-3
CDR3 DNA: TGTGCCAGCAGCTGGGGGACTACGAGCACAGATACGCAGTATTTT
CDR3 protein: CASSWGTTSTDTQYF

D gene: TRBD2
V gene: TRBV4-1
clone size: -
J gene: TRBJ2-3
CDR3 DNA: TGCGCCAGCAGCCCTAAACCTAGCGGGAGTGGTGATACGCAGTATTTT
CDR3 protein: CASSPKPSGSGDTQYF

D gene: TRBD1
V gene: TRBV7-6
clone size: -
J gene: TRBJ2-7
CDR3 DNA: TGTGCCAGCAGCTTGGGGCAGGGGGCTTCTCCCTACGAGCAGTACTTC
CDR3 protein: CASSLGQGASPYEQYF

D gene: -
V gene: TRBV6-1
clone size: -
J gene: TRBJ2-1
CDR3 DNA: TGTGCCAGCAGTGTCCGGGAATGGGGTGACAATGAGCAGTTCTTC
CDR3 protein: CASSVREWGDNEQFF

D gene: -
V gene: TRBV2
clone size: -
J gene: TRBJ2-2
CDR3 DNA: TGTGCCAGCAGAGACGCGAACACCGGGGAGCTGTTTTTT
CDR3 protein: CASRDANTGELFF

D gene: -
V gene: TRBV25-1
clone size: -
J gene: TRBJ2-7
CDR3 DNA: TGTGCCAGCAGTGACGGGGCAGCCTACGAGCAGTACTTC
CDR3 protein: CASSDGAAYEQYF

D gene: -
V gene: TRBV11-2
clone size: -
J gene: TRBJ2-7
CDR3 DNA: TGTGCCAGCAGCCAAGCTCTGGACTACGAGCAGTACTTC
CDR3 protein: CASSQALDYEQYF

D gene: -
V gene: TRBV25-1
clone size: -
J gene: TRBJ1-1
CDR3 DNA: TGTGCCAGCAGTGGTCGTGGGGGCGGCACTGAAGCTTTCTTT
CDR3 protein: CASSGRGGGTEAFF

D gene: -
V gene: TRBV11-2
clone size: -
J gene: TRBJ2-5
CDR3 DNA: TGTGCCAGCAGCTTAAGGGCAACAGAGACCCAGTACTTC
CDR3 protein: CASSLRATETQYF